The T cell receptor (beta chain) described here comes from a study of long-term antiretroviral therapy in people with HIV. Study results and limitations: Post-ART samples showed increased diversity that remained below transplant donor control levels.

Samples were assayed with immunoSEQ v3.0 at survey level. Here immunoSEQ multiplex PCR was the method, and the copy in TCRdb shows in-frame clones only, minus some. The sample shows some 40,000 clones, roughly four fifths of them seen only once. A note on this clone: The antigen remains undetermined.

The V end lost 1 base, the J end lost 4 bases, and 11 bases lay between the germline ends. The CDR3 contains 15 residues. CDR1 is LNHDA and CDR2 is SQIVND in the germline V gene (reference sequence). The chain uses TRBV19 and TRBJ1-5; a possible D gene is TRBD1 (5 bases). The source was unsorted PBMCs, collected 1 year after starting antiretroviral therapy. This TCR was sampled from a man between 18 and 29 years old with HIV. This chain's CDR3 is CASSIAGGGNQPQHF. The CDR3 coding sequence is TGTGCCAGTAGTATAGCGGGGGGAGGGAATCAGCCCCAGCATTTT.